The T cell receptor beta chain under discussion was sequenced for a study of identical twins. Study-wide findings and caveats: Conclusions were based on cross-sectional statistical analysis, without following the same donors. Where beta out-of-frame sequences were concerned, excess twin sharing was weaker. Partly confounded zero-insertion analyses could result from invariant MAIT and iNKT cells.

Concerning this clonotype itself: The target antigen is unknown.

Addition of a universal primer site occurred through template switching, and cDNA carried unique molecular identifiers. TCRdb ran MiXCR on the 5' RACE reads and lists one entry per CDR3 protein. The table records some 260,000 distinct CDR3 sequences, around an eighth of them present only once. Trimming cost V 3 bases and J 11 bases, with 13 bases left between them. Germline V gene data show CDR1 as MNHNS and CDR2 as SASEGT. This CDR3 spans 12 amino acids. This receptor was identified in a woman younger than 35 in good health. Sequencing was performed on memory (CD45RO+) T cells sorted from blood. The chain employs TRBV6-1 and TRBJ1-1; D uncertain. The CDR3 region is CASSDAAGVAFF. CDR3 sequence (DNA): TGTGCCAGCAGTGACGCGGCGGGAGTGGCTTTCTTT.